These T cell receptor beta chains were read from a single sample in a study of patients and donors after allogeneic stem cell transplantation. TCRdb re-called the RT-PCR reads through MiXCR, storing one row per CDR3 protein. The data hold some 90,000 distinct CDR3 sequences, with roughly 50% observed a single time. The specimen was blood, either unsorted or a sorted T cell fraction (not recorded which). These receptors all stem from a human donor who was either an allogeneic HSCT recipient or a stem cell or donor lymphocyte infusion donor (not recorded which). It is not recorded whose cells these are; they may come from a transplant donor. CDR3s include the opening cysteine and the closing phenylalanine or tryptophan. Each record gives: D gene, V gene, clone size, J gene, CDR3 protein, CDR3 DNA. A D gene is named only where the DNA matches it firmly. A clone size is listed for some rows: how often the clone was seen (once, few, many), or a class if it is expanded.

d_call: TRBD2; v_call: TRBV12-3/TRBV12-4; clone_size: .; j_call: TRBJ2-6; cdr3_aa: CASSLSPGGKGANVLTF; cdr3_nt: TGTGCCAGCAGTTTATCCCCGGGGGGAAAAGGGGCCAACGTCCTGACTTTC
d_call: .; v_call: TRBV2; clone_size: .; j_call: TRBJ2-7; cdr3_aa: CASSELTWLSYEQYF; cdr3_nt: TGTGCCAGCAGTGAACTGACCTGGCTCTCCTACGAGCAGTACTTC
d_call: .; v_call: TRBV5-6; clone_size: .; j_call: TRBJ1-1; cdr3_aa: CASSLRVATEAFF; cdr3_nt: TGTGCCAGCAGCTTGCGGGTTGCAACTGAAGCTTTCTTT
d_call: TRBD2; v_call: TRBV6-5; clone_size: .; j_call: TRBJ2-7; cdr3_aa: CASSYQGGDEQYF; cdr3_nt: TGTGCCAGCAGTTACCAGGGAGGGGACGAGCAGTACTTC
d_call: .; v_call: TRBV7-3; clone_size: .; j_call: TRBJ2-1; cdr3_aa: CASSPDLNSYNEQFF; cdr3_nt: TGTGCCAGCAGCCCCGATCTTAATTCCTACAATGAGCAGTTCTTC
d_call: .; v_call: TRBV12-3/TRBV12-4; clone_size: .; j_call: TRBJ2-2; cdr3_aa: CASSPTGTTNTGELFF; cdr3_nt: TGTGCCAGCAGTCCCACCGGGACCACGAACACCGGGGAGCTGTTTTTT
d_call: .; v_call: TRBV15; clone_size: .; j_call: TRBJ1-6; cdr3_aa: CATSRVLGNSNSPLHF; cdr3_nt: TGTGCCACCAGCAGAGTTCTGGGAAACTCGAATTCACCCCTCCACTTT
d_call: .; v_call: TRBV7-2; clone_size: .; j_call: TRBJ1-5; cdr3_aa: CASSSTAYSNQPQHF; cdr3_nt: TGTGCCAGCAGCTCGACAGCTTATAGCAATCAGCCCCAGCATTTT
d_call: .; v_call: TRBV29-1; clone_size: .; j_call: TRBJ2-5; cdr3_aa: CSVGRLSDRETQYF; cdr3_nt: TGCAGCGTTGGAAGACTTTCGGATCGGGAGACCCAGTACTTC
d_call: TRBD1; v_call: TRBV7-3; clone_size: .; j_call: TRBJ1-2; cdr3_aa: CASSHGQGEGYTF; cdr3_nt: TGTGCCAGCAGCCATGGACAGGGGGAAGGCTACACCTTC
d_call: .; v_call: TRBV5-1; clone_size: few; j_call: TRBJ1-2; cdr3_aa: CASSLDTGGAAYGYTF; cdr3_nt: TGCGCCAGCAGCTTGGACACCGGAGGTGCTGCCTATGGCTACACCTTC
d_call: TRBD1; v_call: TRBV6-5; clone_size: .; j_call: TRBJ1-2; cdr3_aa: CASSFPGQGRGYTF; cdr3_nt: TGTGCCAGCAGTTTCCCAGGACAGGGACGAGGCTACACCTTC